The T cell receptor beta chain described here comes from a study of early T cells in non-severe SARS-CoV-2 infection. Study background: Sequencing of unsorted whole blood was done on bulk RNA, leaving chains unpaired.

Individual cDNA molecules each received unique molecular identifiers attached to them. A single record per CDR3 protein comes from TCRdb applying MiXCR to the 5' RACE reads. The sample lists some 71,000 distinct CDR3 sequences, 10% occurring once. In this sample, this clonotype turned up many times. Germline CDR1 and CDR2: MNHEY and SVGEGT. The CDR3 extends over 14 amino acids. V was pared by 5 bases and J by 5 bases, with 6 bases of the junction left unmatched. This receptor was identified in an adult who was a healthcare worker with PCR-confirmed SARS-CoV-2 infection or an uninfected control (not recorded which). The J gene is TRBJ2-4, the V gene TRBV6-2 or TRBV6-3; 7 bases fit TRBD2. Material: whole blood, obtained at baseline. The CDR3 reads CASSAGDWQNIQYF. The CDR3 nucleotides read TGTGCCAGCAGTGCGGGGGATTGGCAAAACATTCAGTACTTC.